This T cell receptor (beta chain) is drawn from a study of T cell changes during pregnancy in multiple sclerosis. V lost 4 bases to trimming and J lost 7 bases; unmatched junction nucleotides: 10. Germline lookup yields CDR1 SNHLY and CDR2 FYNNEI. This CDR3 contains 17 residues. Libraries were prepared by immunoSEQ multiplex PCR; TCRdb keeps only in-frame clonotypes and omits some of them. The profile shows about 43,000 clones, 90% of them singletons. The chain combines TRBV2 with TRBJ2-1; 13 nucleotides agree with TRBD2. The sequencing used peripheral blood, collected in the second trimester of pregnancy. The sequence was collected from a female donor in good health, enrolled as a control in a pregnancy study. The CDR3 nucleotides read TGTGCCAGCAGTGCCCTCTGGACTAGCGGGAGTGGGAATGAGCAGTTCTTC. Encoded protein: CASSALWTSGSGNEQFF.